The rows below give T cell receptor beta chains drawn from one sample of a study of shared clonotypes between healthy human individuals. Profiling relied on immunoSEQ multiplex PCR, and the TCRdb table lists in-frame clones only, not all of them. The data show about 700,000 clones, 92% seen once. The sequenced material came from naive CD8+ T cells sorted from blood. Every receptor here comes from a man under 40 in good health. The conserved cysteine and the conserved F or W are not part of the CDR3 here.

v_call cdr3_aa
TRBV27 ASSWTGSSYEQY
TRBV11-2 ASSFHWDKSYEQY
TRBV19 ASSALQGGNTEAF
TRBV4-1 ASSQVEGGAYEQY
TRBV10-1 ASSPPGLAVTGELF
TRBV7-9 ASTIPGARSHNEQF
TRBV5-1 ASSLETREQF
TRBV27 ASSLKRTGTEAF
TRBV5-1 ASSEYVGELF
TRBV2 ASRAGGGNEQF
TRBV4-1 ASSQGNEQF
TRBV5-5 ASSRVSGDYTDTQY
TRBV7-9 ASSLGQLEAF
TRBV7-9 ASSLVPDTYYMNTEAF
TRBV9 ASSAPFREAGNTGELF
TRBV19 ASTGTSGTSYNEQF
TRBV4-3 ASSQDPGQTFYEQF
TRBV19 ASSIGSGFTDTQY
TRBV11-2 ASSLVFGRTHEQY
TRBV5-1 ASSLAVLGLAGERSYNEQF
TRBV4-1 ASKQAGRTEAF
TRBV7-9 ASSLPVPGQGLGYEQY
TRBV29-1 SVEEADINEQF
TRBV6-1 ASSEAWITSTDTQY
TRBV15 ATSPGLEQGFRETQY
TRBV6-5 ASRYRGYYEQY
TRBV9 ASGGREKLF
TRBV7-9 ASSLSGRALNEQF
TRBV2 ASRGPALETQY
TRBV27 ASSEGQGGNEQF
TRBV4-3 ASSQVLRGRTRTEAF
TRBV29-1 SVSAQGSNTIY
TRBV6-4 ASSDIAGAYNEQF
TRBV30 AWSYPGQATNEKLF
TRBV11-2 ARKTGGYEQY
TRBV4-3 ASSQDLGAEEQF
TRBV11-2 ASSLGLGTRNTIY
TRBV6-5 ASRGPGTYEQY
TRBV20-1 SAEEGNTIY
TRBV6-1 ASSEAWAVSSYEQY
TRBV6-4 ASSESGTGADTQY
TRBV7-3 ASRPGGQGKSDTQY
TRBV18 ASSQPGHSYEQY
TRBV4-3 ASSQDRGETQY
TRBV7-9 ASSFLGRSTDTQY
TRBV27 ASSLTPGLAVTYEQY
TRBV10-2 ASGSSGTSGYEQF
TRBV27 ASSLGQGAGTEAF
TRBV7-9 ASSSFRTGGYEQY
TRBV7-9 ASSASPGQGMETQY
TRBV5-1 ASSGGLQETQY
TRBV27 ASRIRDRYNEQF
TRBV7-3 ASSFGIAGVGTGELF
TRBV21-1 ARSGGPAGGPVGTQY
TRBV6-5 ASSSLSYEQY
TRBV4-1 ASSHYSHLQPQH
TRBV7-9 ASSLGLAGGPGFFNEQF
TRBV27 ASSLGLTSGNTIY
TRBV27 ASNEFTTYYNEQF
TRBV29-1 SVLAGVSYEQY